This T cell receptor (beta chain) was obtained from a study of human T cells and chemical hapten exposure. Trimming left V 5 bases short and J 0 bases short, with 12 bases between. This CDR3 has 15 amino acids. Germline CDR1 is MNHNY and CDR2 is SVGAGI (reference sequence). TCRdb re-called the RACE reads with MiXCR, one entry per CDR3 protein. The sample shows just over 70,000 distinct CDR3 sequences, around 10% of them seen only once. Time point noted: patch test 3, about 24 weeks after DPC sensitization. Treatment described: therapeutic diphenylcyclopropenone sensitization with weekly scalp DPC. This chain connects TRBV6-6 to TRBJ2-3; a possible D gene is TRBD2 (5 bases). This TCR was recovered from a woman aged 50 to 60 with alopecia areata. Some clones in this sample may be carry-over from other donors' samples. The input for sequencing was whole blood, taken in connection with sensitization to the hapten diphenylcyclopropenone (DPC). The CDR3 coding sequence is TGTGCCAGCAGTCCGTCGACGGGAAGCACAGATACGCAGTATTTT. Translation gives CASSPSTGSTDTQYF.